This T cell receptor beta chain was sequenced for a study of T cell repertoires in breast cancer listed by TCRdb under 2016. For the wider study: Tumors, lymph nodes and peripheral blood lymphocytes from breast cancer patients were profiled in the study, along with peripheral blood from healthy control donors. Most of the roughly 19 patient tumors analyzed for shared TCRs were ER+/PR+. Nine healthy donors, of an age range similar to that of the patients, were included as controls. Sequencing yielded on average around 500,000 sequences per sample and around 10 reads per input cell. The study reasoned that TCRs shared between breast cancer patients would target shared antigens, given breast cancer's low mutational burden and rare common mutations. After being minced and digested with Liberase and DNase, tumors and tumor-involved lymph nodes were passed through 70-um and 40-um filters. Blood samples were separated by Ficoll, whereas tumor-free lymph nodes were processed without any enzymatic digestion. Overall study results and their limits: Discarding singleton TCRs and sampling only part of each tumor may have missed genuine antitumor clones. Eighteen TCR pairs were shared across seven or more patient tumors and rarely found in control blood, suggesting possible tumor specificity. TRBV7 predominated among the shared TCRs, which could possibly reflect tumor recognition or a mispriming bias from eight TRBV7 primers. Emulsion RT-PCR was considered qualitative rather than quantitative, because transcript abundance and primer differences skewed the recovery of clones. Tumor-involved sentinel lymph nodes shared about fourfold more TCRs with matched tumor repertoires than tumor-free nodes (roughly 8% versus 2%). Shared TCRs were encoded by various nucleotide sequences, which suggests selection and expansion based on antigen.

V trim: 1 base; J trim: 8 bases; unmatched bases: 3. CDR1 and CDR2 are read off the germline V gene as SGHVS and FNYEAQ. The CDR3 sequence holds 15 residues, the cysteine and phenylalanine included. The only DNA kept is the CDR3, 45 bases in frame from the first base. As for this clonotype: No cognate antigen has been identified for it. Qualities for individual bases were not recorded, and no much larger clone is one base off.

Libraries were prepared through emulsion pairing. Unpaired genes were suppressed by a second nested PCR with blocking oligos, after which a third nested PCR added Illumina adaptors and barcodes. Each emulsion RT-PCR master mix contained about 4,500-270,000 T cells, with C-region, Stepout and V-region primers. The Micellula Emulsion and Purification Kit was used to make the emulsions, and Qiagen OneStep RT-PCR reagents were used for RT-PCR. The pooled libraries were sequenced on an Illumina MiSeq using paired-end 2 x 250 reads. Turning to the authors' computational methods: Read pairs were joined in Galaxy and clipped at the engineered overlap into separate alpha and beta files; unclipped reads were discarded. To assign alpha-beta pairs, the researchers used CompleteTCR, a MiTCR-based pipeline that relies on an R script to link chains sharing read cluster identifiers. TCR sequences observed only once, about 1-3%, were removed as potential sequencing errors. TCRdb ran its own pipeline on the public reads, namely fastp trimming at Q25 and MiXCR clone calling, and kept in-frame beta chains. Records with the same CDR3 protein are collapsed into one entry carrying the most frequent genes and DNA. The authors' filters were not applied to this entry. In all, the sample holds tens of thousands of distinct CDR3 sequences, and about 50% of those were seen once. Clones ranked in the top ten supply less than 70% of the sample.

The study used an expanded emulsion RT-PCR method with primers for all TCR V genes to analyze paired alpha-beta TCRs of CD8+ T cells. CD8+ T cells were isolated with a CD8 positive selection kit and were then incubated overnight in around 9.6 IU/mL IL-2 prior to emulsion RT-PCR. The chain links TRBV7-6 with TRBJ1-6, with 9 bases matching TRBD1. Material for sequencing was CD8+ T cells. The clonotype comes from a pool of human donors with breast cancer or a healthy control (not recorded which). The DNA reads as follows: TGTGCCAGCAGCTTAGGGGACAGGGACTATTCACCCCTCCACTTT. This yields the protein CASSLGDRDYSPLHF.